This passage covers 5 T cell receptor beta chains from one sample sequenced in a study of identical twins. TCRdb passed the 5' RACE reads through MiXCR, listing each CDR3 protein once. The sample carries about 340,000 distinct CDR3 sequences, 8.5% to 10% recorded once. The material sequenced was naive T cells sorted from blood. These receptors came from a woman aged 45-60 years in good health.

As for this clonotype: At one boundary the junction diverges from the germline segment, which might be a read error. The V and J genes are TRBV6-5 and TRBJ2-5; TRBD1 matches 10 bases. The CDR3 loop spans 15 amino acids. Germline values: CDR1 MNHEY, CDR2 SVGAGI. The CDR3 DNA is TGTGCCAGCAGTTACTGGGGACAGGGGAGAGAGACCCAGTACTTT. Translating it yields CASSYWGQGRETQYF.

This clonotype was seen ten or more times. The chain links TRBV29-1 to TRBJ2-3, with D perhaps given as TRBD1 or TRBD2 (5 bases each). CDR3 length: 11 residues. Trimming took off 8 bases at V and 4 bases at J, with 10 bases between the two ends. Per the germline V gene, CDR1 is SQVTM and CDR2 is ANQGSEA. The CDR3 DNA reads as TGCAGCTCGGGGCGGGCAGATACGCAGTATTTT. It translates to CSSGRADTQYF.

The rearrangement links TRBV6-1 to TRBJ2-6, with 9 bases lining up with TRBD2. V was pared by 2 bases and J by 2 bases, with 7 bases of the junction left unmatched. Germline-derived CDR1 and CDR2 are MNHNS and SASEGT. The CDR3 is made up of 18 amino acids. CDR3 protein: CASSELVAGGAGANVLTF. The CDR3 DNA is TGTGCCAGCAGTGAATTAGTGGCGGGAGGGGCTGGGGCCAACGTCCTGACTTTC.

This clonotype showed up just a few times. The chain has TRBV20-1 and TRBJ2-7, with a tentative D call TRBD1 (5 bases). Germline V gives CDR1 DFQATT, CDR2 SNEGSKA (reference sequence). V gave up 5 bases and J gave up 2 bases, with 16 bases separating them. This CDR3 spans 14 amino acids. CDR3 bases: TGCAGTGCTCGTCCTGCTACAGGCGCCTACGAGCAGTACTTC. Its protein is CSARPATGAYEQYF.

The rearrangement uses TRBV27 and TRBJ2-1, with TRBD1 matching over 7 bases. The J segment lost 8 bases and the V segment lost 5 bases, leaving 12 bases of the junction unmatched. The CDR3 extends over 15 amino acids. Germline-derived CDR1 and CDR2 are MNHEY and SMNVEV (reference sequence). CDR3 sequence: CASSIPTGHRDEQFF. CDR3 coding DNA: TGTGCCAGCAGTATTCCGACAGGGCATAGGGATGAGCAGTTCTTC.